The 26 T cell receptor beta chains below were found in one sample sequenced in a study of blood T cell repertoires in COVID-19. The table came from immunoSEQ multiplex PCR; TCRdb's copy has only in-frame clones and leaves some out. The table has a few hundred thousand clones, 81% seen once. Source material: PBMCs or T cells enriched from blood (not recorded which). The receptors here all came from a middle-aged man who had recovered from COVID-19.

The chain couples TRBV12-3 or TRBV12-4 to TRBJ1-5, with 7 bases identical to TRBD1. V was clipped by 10 bases and J by 2 bases; unmatched bases: 5. The CDR3 totals 13 residues. CDR3 sequence reads: CATSGQGNQPQHF. In nucleotides, the CDR3 is TGTGCCACCTCAGGACAGGGCAATCAGCCCCAGCATTTT.

J is TRBJ2-7 and V is TRBV12-5; the match to TRBD1 covers 7 bases. Germline CDR1 and CDR2: LGHNT and FRNRAP. This CDR3 comprises 14 residues. J gave up 3 bases and V 1 base, and 3 bases lay outside the gene matches. Here the CDR3 DNA reads TGTGCTAGTGGTTTGGGGACAGGTGGCTACGAGCAGTACTTC. It encodes CASGLGTGGYEQYF.

The V call is TRBV3-1 (or the pseudogene TRBV3-2), the J call TRBJ1-2; D perhaps matches TRBD1 (6 bases). V lost 5 bases and J 2 bases, leaving 18 bases between the germline ends. CDR3 length equals 16 residues. The V gene's germline CDR1 is LGHDT and CDR2 YNNKEL (reference sequence). The CDR3 loop is CASSRLETGTNYGYTF. CDR3 coding DNA: TGTGCCAGCAGCAGGTTGGAAACAGGGACCAACTATGGCTACACCTTC.

The genes are TRBV5-1 and TRBJ2-2; 9 nucleotides line up with TRBD2. Germline lookup yields CDR1 SGHRS and CDR2 YFSETQ. The CDR3 totals 16 residues. V shed 2 bases and J 4 bases; nucleotides not matched to a gene: 6. The CDR3 here is CASSLSTSGATGELFF. The CDR3 nucleotides read TGCGCCAGCAGCTTATCGACTAGCGGAGCCACCGGGGAGCTGTTTTTT.

This clone was seen once. The CDR3 region is CASSVGVGGTDTQYF. CDR3 DNA: TGTGCCAGCAGTGTCGGGGTCGGGGGCACAGATACGCAGTATTTT. The rearrangement uses TRBV6-4 and TRBJ2-3, with D perhaps TRBD2 (5 bases). The CDR3 length is 15 residues. V lost 4 bases and J 1 base, leaving 12 bases between the germline ends. From germline, CDR1 is MRHNA and CDR2 SNTAGT.

This sequence joins TRBV4-1 and TRBJ2-3, with unresolved D. This CDR3 has 13 residues. V was cut by 0 bases and J by 4 bases, with 5 bases left in between. Per germline, CDR1 MGHRA and CDR2 YSYEKL. The CDR3 region is CASSQDFPDTQYF. CDR3 nucleotide sequence: TGCGCCAGCAGCCAAGACTTTCCAGATACGCAGTATTTT.

This rearrangement joins TRBV5-1 to TRBJ2-1; 8 bases agree with TRBD1. Germline CDR1 is SGHRS and CDR2 is YFSETQ. Germline trimming cut 0 bases from V and 9 bases from J; bases unmatched to any gene: 11. This CDR3 is 16 amino acids long. The CDR3 nucleotides are TGCGCCAGCAGCTTGGCGCAGGGGGCGTCAACCCTTGAGCAGTTCTTC. Its protein product is CASSLAQGASTLEQFF.

The rearrangement uses TRBV7-6 and TRBJ2-2; 11 nucleotides line up with TRBD2. The length of the CDR3 is 16 residues. Trimming at V came to 5 bases and at J to 7 bases, leaving 9 bases not matched to a gene. Germline V gene data show CDR1 as SGHVS and CDR2 as FNYEAQ. The CDR3 is CASSQGVTSGSGELFF. CDR3 coding DNA: TGTGCCAGCAGCCAAGGGGTTACTAGCGGGAGCGGGGAGCTGTTTTTT.

This clone was seen only a few times. The chain is built from TRBV5-4 and TRBJ1-1, with D unclear. The CDR3 length is 12 residues. Germline CDR1 is SGHNT and CDR2 is YYREEE (reference sequence). Trimming removed 3 bases at V and 1 base at J, with 4 bases between. CDR3 sequence (DNA): TGTGCCAGCAGCTCACAGAACACTGAAGCTTTCTTT. Translation: CASSSQNTEAFF.

The gene calls are TRBV5-6 and TRBJ2-7; 7 bases match TRBD1. The CDR3 length is 13 residues. Germline-derived CDR1 and CDR2 are SGHDT and YYEEEE. With 4 bases clipped from V and 3 bases from J, the junction kept 4 bases outside the gene matches. The CDR3 region has the DNA TGTGCCAGCAGCGTCCGGGACAGCTACGAGCAGTACTTC. Protein product: CASSVRDSYEQYF.

The chain links TRBV18 to TRBJ1-4, with a weak D call TRBD1 (5 bases). The CDR3 has 14 amino acids. Trimming cost V 9 bases and J 8 bases, with 19 bases left between them. Germline V CDR1 and CDR2: KGHSH, LQKENI. In DNA, the CDR3 is TGTGCCAGTTCTCCGGGGCGAGGAGGGGAAAAACTGTTTTTT. Its protein is CASSPGRGGEKLFF.

CDR3 sequence: CASRRGQGGNEKLFF. The CDR3 DNA is TGTGCCAGCAGACGCGGACAGGGTGGAAATGAAAAACTGTTTTTT. The chain joins TRBV27 to TRBJ1-4, with 8 nucleotides matching TRBD1. The CDR3 totals 15 residues. V trimming: 6 bases; J trimming: 5 bases; junction bases outside the gene matches: 8. Germline lookup yields CDR1 MNHEY and CDR2 SMNVEV (reference sequence).

The rearrangement uses TRBV7-3 and TRBJ2-5, with TRBD1 identical over 10 bases. Losses at the gene ends were 5 bases for V and 5 bases for J; bases not matched to a gene: 5. Germline V gene data show CDR1 as SGHTA and CDR2 as FQGTGA. The CDR3 loop spans 14 amino acids. In DNA form, the CDR3 reads TGTGCCAGCAGCCCCGGGACAGGGGTGGAGACCCAGTACTTC. This gives the protein CASSPGTGVETQYF.

V gene TRBV2 combines with J gene TRBJ2-6; 10 bases map to TRBD1. There are 18 residues in the CDR3. Germline V gene data show CDR1 as SNHLY and CDR2 as FYNNEI. V gave up 4 bases and J gave up 0 bases; unmatched junction bases: 6. CDR3 region: CASSARQGAFSGANVLTF. CDR3 in DNA: TGTGCCAGCAGTGCGCGACAGGGGGCTTTCTCTGGGGCCAACGTCCTGACTTTC.

The chain has TRBV5-1 and TRBJ2-5, with TRBD1 matching 8 bases. V was pared by 6 bases and J by 1 base, with 8 bases of the junction left unmatched. CDR3 length equals 15 residues. Germline assignment: CDR1 SGHRS and CDR2 YFSETQ. The DNA for the CDR3 is TGCGCCAGCACCACCGACAGGGGCCCCCAAGAGACCCAGTACTTC. This codes for CASTTDRGPQETQYF.

Only one count was recorded for this clone. The chain recombines TRBV7-9 with TRBJ1-4; D uncertain. The CDR3 runs to 11 residues. The V and J ends lost 6 bases and 8 bases respectively, with 7 bases between them. The germline gives CDR1 SEHNR, CDR2 FQNEAQ (reference sequence). The CDR3 DNA is TGTGCCAGCAGAGAGCTGGAAAAACTGTTTTTT. Its translation is CASRELEKLFF.

This chain connects TRBV27 to TRBJ1-3; 7 bases fit TRBD1. Germline CDR1 MNHEY, CDR2 SMNVEV (reference sequence). The CDR3 is made up of 17 amino acids. V trimming: 6 bases; J trimming: 3 bases; junction bases outside the gene matches: 14. The CDR3 DNA sequence: TGTGCCAGCAGGCGGGCTCGACAGGGCCTATTTGGAAACACCATATATTTT. As protein: CASRRARQGLFGNTIYF.

The rearrangement joins TRBV3-1 (or the pseudogene TRBV3-2) to TRBJ2-3, with 8 bases matching TRBD1. Trimming at V came to 3 bases and at J to 6 bases, leaving 5 bases not matched to a gene. Germline V CDR1 and CDR2: LGHDT, YNNKEL (reference sequence). This CDR3 spans 14 amino acids. The CDR3 coding sequence is TGTGCCAGCAGCCATACAGGGGGGAAGGATACGCAGTATTTT. It yields the protein CASSHTGGKDTQYF.

The chain is built from TRBV11-3 and TRBJ2-7, with 7 bases matching TRBD2. V shed 5 bases, J shed 3 bases, and the junction held 4 bases outside the gene matches. Germline V gene data show CDR1 as SGHNT and CDR2 as YENEEA. The CDR3 consists of 13 residues. The CDR3 sequence: CASSLGGDYEQYF. The DNA of the CDR3 is TGTGCCAGCAGCCTTGGGGGGGACTACGAGCAGTACTTC.

This clone was seen only once. This chain connects TRBV6-5 to TRBJ1-1; 8 bases are a match to TRBD1. CDR3 length equals 15 residues. Looked up from germline, CDR1 is MNHEY and CDR2 is SVGAGI. Trimming took 5 bases from V and 13 from J; bases not matched to a gene: 18. The CDR3 DNA is TGTGCCAGCAGTCCCGGTGGGGGGACAGGCGGATACGGTTTCTTT. The encoded protein is CASSPGGGTGGYGFF.

This chain links TRBV19 with TRBJ2-5, with D possibly TRBD1 on 6 matching bases. In germline, CDR1 is LNHDA, CDR2 SQIVND (reference sequence). This CDR3 contains 17 residues. The ends were cut back, 2 bases at V and 1 base at J, with 17 bases in the middle. CDR3 coding DNA: TGTGCCAGTAGTATAAATCCAGGGGCTTTGACCCAAGAGACCCAGTACTTC. Translated: CASSINPGALTQETQYF.

The chain uses TRBV21-1 and TRBJ2-2; TRBD1 was called by the table and not checked on the DNA. TRBV21-1 constitutes a pseudogene. The CDR3 is 19 amino acids. CDR3 residues: CASSQIEGGQGLYTGELFF. CDR3 DNA: TGTGCCAGCAGCCAAATTGAGGGGGGACAGGGGTTGTACACCGGGGAGCTGTTTTTT.

The J gene is TRBJ1-1, the V gene TRBV18; tentatively, D is TRBD1 (6 bases). This CDR3 is built from 15 residues. Germline assignment: CDR1 KGHSH and CDR2 LQKENI. Trimming removed 5 bases at V and 1 base at J, with 14 bases between. The CDR3 loop is CASSAQTGTNTEAFF. CDR3 bases: TGTGCCAGCTCAGCCCAGACAGGCACGAACACTGAAGCTTTCTTT.

The chain recombines TRBV3-1 (or the pseudogene TRBV3-2) with TRBJ2-2; 7 nucleotides line up with TRBD2. This CDR3 spans 13 amino acids. Germline CDR1 reads LGHDT; CDR2 reads YNNKEL (reference sequence). V gave up 4 bases and J gave up 6 bases; unmatched junction bases: 2. The CDR3 here is CASSLRGAGELFF. CDR3 sequence (DNA): TGTGCCAGCAGCCTCCGGGGGGCCGGGGAGCTGTTTTTT.

This clone occurred once. V usage is TRBV5-1 and J usage is TRBJ2-3, with 7 bases identical to TRBD2. With V trimmed by 1 base and J by 2 bases, 4 bases remained unmatched. The CDR3 loop spans 15 amino acids. The germline gives CDR1 SGHRS, CDR2 YFSETQ. The DNA for the CDR3 is TGCGCCAGCAGCTTGCCGGGACTAATCACAGATACGCAGTATTTT. It specifies CASSLPGLITDTQYF.

The chain employs TRBV12-5 and TRBJ1-1; 7 positions match TRBD1. Losses at the gene ends were 6 bases for V and 0 bases for J; bases not matched to a gene: 10. The germline gives CDR1 LGHNT, CDR2 FRNRAP. This CDR3 has 16 amino acids. The CDR3 sequence is CASGRGGGGLNTEAFF. CDR3 nucleotides: TGTGCTAGTGGCCGAGGGGGCGGCGGATTGAACACTGAAGCTTTCTTT.